This T cell receptor (beta chain) emerged from a study of blood T cell repertoires in COVID-19. On the study more broadly: The United States, Italy and Spain provided the acute and convalescent COVID-19 samples.

Method: immunoSEQ multiplex PCR; TCRdb's copy keeps in-frame clones and lacks some. Among around 80,000 clones, about 85% were seen once, and the ten largest hold 9.1%. The sequence came from a human donor in a cohort sampled during active COVID-19. Sequenced sample: peripheral blood.

The CDR3 DNA follows: TGTGCCAGCAGTTCCGGAACAGGATTCCAAGAGACCCAGTACTTC. Residues: CASSSGTGFQETQYF. The rearrangement uses TRBV27 and TRBJ2-5, with D maybe TRBD1 (5 bases). Germline CDR1 is MNHEY and CDR2 is SMNVEV (reference sequence). There are 15 residues in the CDR3. Trimming removed 4 bases at V and 1 base at J, with 13 bases between.